The next 17 T cell receptor beta chains were all read from a single sample in a study of CD8+CD57+ T cells in acquired aplastic anemia. Both TCR beta VDJ combination and CDR3 sequence profiling were carried out. Genomic DNA was the template for this profiling. One entry per CDR3 protein results from TCRdb running MiXCR on the reads. The sample lists tens of thousands of distinct CDR3 sequences, less than 65% seen once, with about 60% in the top ten. Those patients picked for sequencing had displayed CD8+CD57+ cell expansion on flow cytometry. The sample consisted of sorted CD4+, CD8+, or CD8+CD57+ T cells (not recorded which) from PBMCs. The receptor source for this set is a human donor with aplastic anemia.

The chain recombines TRBV6-1 with TRBJ2-3; 10 bases line up with TRBD2. Germline V lookup: CDR1 MNHNS, CDR2 SASEGT. V was pared by 8 bases and J by 1 base, with 3 bases of the junction left unmatched. The CDR3 contains 14 residues. CDR3 bases: TGTGCCAGCTTAGCGGGGGGACGCACAGATACGCAGTATTTT. Its translation: CASLAGGRTDTQYF.

The genes are TRBV19 and TRBJ2-2; 8 bases line up with TRBD1. The J segment lost 6 bases and the V segment lost 6 bases, leaving 6 bases of the junction unmatched. The CDR3 loop spans 14 amino acids. The germline gives CDR1 LNHDA, CDR2 SQIVND (reference sequence). The CDR3 DNA sequence: TGTGCCAGTAGGGGGGACAGGACGGCCGGGGAGCTGTTTTTT. This codes for CASRGDRTAGELFF.

The CDR3 DNA sequence: TGTGCCAGCAGCCCCGCGGCGAGCAGCTCCCTCTCAGAGCAGTTCTTC. This gives the protein CASSPAASSSLSEQFF. This chain joins TRBV7-6 and TRBJ2-1; D gene uncertain. Trimming took off 5 bases at V and 10 bases at J, with 24 bases between the two ends. The CDR3 spans 16 residues. Germline assignment: CDR1 SGHVS and CDR2 FNYEAQ.

The V gene is TRBV15, the J gene TRBJ1-5; no clear D. Per the germline V gene, CDR1 is LNHNV and CDR2 is YYDKDF (reference sequence). The V and J ends lost 0 bases and 5 bases respectively, with 5 bases between them. The CDR3 is made up of 13 amino acids. The CDR3, as DNA: TGTGCCACCAGCAGAGATAGGGATCAGCCCCAGCATTTT. Translating it yields CATSRDRDQPQHF. Full variable domain (remainder filled in from reference TRBV15 and TRBJ1-5): DAMVIQNPRYQVTQFGKPVTLSCSQTLNHNVMYWYQQKSSQAPKLLFHYYDKDFNNEADTPDNFQSRRPNTSFCFLDIRSPGLGDTAMYLCATSRDRDQPQHFGDGTRLSIL.

This rearrangement joins TRBV29-1 to TRBJ2-5; D is undetermined. V was pared by 1 base and J by 1 base, with 10 bases between. Germline CDR1 and CDR2: SQVTM and ANQGSEA. There are 14 residues in the CDR3. The CDR3 loop is CSVEGQRRQETQYF. As DNA, the CDR3 is TGCAGCGTTGAAGGGCAGCGCCGCCAAGAGACCCAGTACTTC.

This clonotype showed up just once. The chain is built from TRBV27 and TRBJ2-4; weak D call: TRBD1 (5 bases). The CDR3 covers 13 residues. Germline CDR1 and CDR2: MNHEY and SMNVEV (reference sequence). The V end lost 8 bases, the J end lost 3 bases, and 11 bases lay between the germline ends. The CDR3 DNA reads TGTGCCAGCGCGGAGACAGTCAAAAACATTCAGTACTTC. Translated, it gives CASAETVKNIQYF.

The genes are TRBV20-1 and TRBJ2-1; a weak D match, TRBD1 (6 bases). Germline CDR1 is DFQATT and CDR2 is SNEGSKA (reference sequence). V was trimmed by 0 bases and J by 5 bases, leaving 14 bases between them. This CDR3 spans 15 amino acids. This CDR3 reads CSARDLRTANNEQFF. Here the CDR3 DNA reads TGCAGTGCTAGAGATCTCCGGACAGCGAACAATGAGCAGTTCTTC.

The chain carries TRBV2 and TRBJ2-7, with D possibly called TRBD1 or TRBD2 (5 bases each). The CDR3 extends over 15 amino acids. The germline V and J ends were trimmed by 7 bases and 1 base, with 17 bases remaining between them. Germline CDR1 reads SNHLY; CDR2 reads FYNNEI. CDR3 protein: CASIPGPEGSYEQYF. CDR3 nucleotide sequence: TGTGCCAGCATTCCGGGGCCGGAAGGGTCCTACGAGCAGTACTTC.

The CDR3 protein is CATSRDRDYGYTF. Written as DNA, the CDR3 is TGTGCCACCAGCAGAGACAGGGACTATGGCTACACCTTC. This chain uses TRBV15 with TRBJ1-2; D is perhaps TRBD1 (5 bases). V was trimmed by 0 bases and J by 3 bases, leaving 5 bases between them. The CDR3 covers 13 residues. The germline CDR1 and CDR2 sequences are LNHNV and YYDKDF (reference sequence).

The rearrangement joins TRBV15 to TRBJ2-7, with 8 bases identical to TRBD1. The CDR3 extends over 13 amino acids. The ends lost 5 bases at V and 4 bases at J; junction bases unmatched: 4. CDR1 and CDR2 from the germline V gene are LNHNV and YYDKDF (reference sequence). CDR3 protein: CATSRQGSYEQYV. For the CDR3, the DNA is TGTGCCACCAGCCGACAGGGGTCTTACGAGCAGTACGTC.

This chain joins TRBV4-1 and TRBJ1-5, with D unresolved. This CDR3 comprises 13 residues. V was pared by 1 base and J by 3 bases, with 4 bases between. Germline V gene sequence: CDR1 MGHRA, CDR2 YSYEKL. DNA of the CDR3: TGCGCCAGCAGCCAAGGGATCAATCAGCCCCAGCATTTT. Its protein is CASSQGINQPQHF.

The chain combines TRBV20-1 with TRBJ1-2, with a possible D match to TRBD1 (5 bases). CDR3 length: 13 amino acids. With 1 base removed from V and 8 bases from J, the gap between germline ends came to 14 bases. Germline CDR1 is DFQATT and CDR2 is SNEGSKA (reference sequence). The CDR3, as DNA: TGCAGTGCTAGAGGCAGGGAAGCCTTGGGCTACACCTTC. Translation gives CSARGREALGYTF.

This clonotype was seen at least ten times. V gene TRBV7-2 combines with J gene TRBJ2-7; 7 positions match TRBD1. This CDR3 has 15 residues. The V gene's germline CDR1 is SGHTA and CDR2 FQGNSA. Trimming removed 5 bases from V and 2 bases from J; junction bases left unmatched: 9. The CDR3 loop is CASSPPGQVPYEQYF. CDR3 bases: TGTGCCAGCAGCCCCCCCGGACAGGTACCCTACGAGCAGTACTTC.

This clonotype was observed once. This sequence joins TRBV12-3 or TRBV12-4 and TRBJ2-1; TRBD2 agrees at 7 bases. The CDR3 spans 15 residues. V was pared by 2 bases and J by 5 bases, with 6 bases of the junction left unmatched. The DNA for the CDR3 is TGTGCCAGCAGTTTATGGGGGGGACGGAACAATGAGCAGTTCTTC. This gives the protein CASSLWGGRNNEQFF.

The V gene is TRBV7-2, the J gene TRBJ2-6, with TRBD1 identical over 8 bases. This CDR3 contains 13 residues. The V gene's germline CDR1 is SGHTA and CDR2 FQGNSA. The J segment lost 10 bases and the V segment lost 5 bases, leaving 4 bases of the junction unmatched. In DNA, the CDR3 is TGTGCCAGCAGCACCCACAGGGGGAACGTCCTGACTTTC. It specifies CASSTHRGNVLTF.

There are a few counts of this clonotype. The chain is built from TRBV10-3 and TRBJ2-3, with D hard to call. V shed 8 bases and J shed 0 bases, with 12 bases lying between them. The CDR3 extends over 14 amino acids. Germline assignment: CDR1 ENHRY and CDR2 SYGVKD. CDR3 sequence reads: CAIRAGVSTDTQYF. DNA for the CDR3: TGTGCCATCCGTGCAGGAGTAAGCACAGATACGCAGTATTTT.

The chain recombines TRBV10-3 with TRBJ1-2; no clear D. Trimming stripped 4 bases from V and 8 bases from J, with 17 bases between. This CDR3 has 14 residues. CDR1 ENHRY and CDR2 SYGVKD come from the germline V gene. The CDR3, as DNA: TGTGCCATCAGTGGGAGAAGGGAAGAGGTAGGCTACACCTTC. Amino acid sequence: CAISGRREEVGYTF.